Each of the 9 T cell receptor beta chains below was sequenced from the same sample in a study of blood T cell repertoires in COVID-19. TCRdb's table, derived via immunoSEQ multiplex PCR, lists solely in-frame clones and lacks some. The sample has roughly 200,000 clones, almost 90% seen once. The material sequenced was peripheral blood. The receptors originated from a man aged 18-30 years with active or convalescent COVID-19.

The chain links TRBV19 to TRBJ2-1; 11 nucleotides line up with TRBD2. Germline lookup yields CDR1 LNHDA and CDR2 SQIVND (reference sequence). V gave up 5 bases and J gave up 7 bases; unmatched junction bases: 4. The CDR3 runs 14 residues. In DNA, the CDR3 is TGTGCCAGTAGTCTAGCGGGAGGACTGAATGAGCAGTTCTTC. Protein product: CASSLAGGLNEQFF. The full variable domain, with the rest looked up from reference TRBV19 and TRBJ2-1, is DGGITQSPKYLFRKEGQNVTLSCEQNLNHDAMYWYRQDPGQGLRLIYYSQIVNDFQKGDIAEGYSVSREKKESFPLTVTSAQKNPTAFYLCASSLAGGLNEQFFGPGTRLTVL.

The chain uses TRBV27 and TRBJ1-1; a weak D match, TRBD1 (6 bases). Trimming shortened V by 2 bases and J by 4 bases, and 14 bases separated the two germline ends. Per germline, CDR1 MNHEY and CDR2 SMNVEV (reference sequence). CDR3 length equals 15 residues. The chain's CDR3 is CASSLLGGGGTEAFF. The CDR3 nucleotides are TGTGCCAGCAGTTTACTCGGGGGGGGCGGCACTGAAGCTTTCTTT.

The chain has TRBV5-1 and TRBJ2-2; TRBD2 matches 10 bases. V dropped 0 bases and J dropped 5; count of bases not matched to a gene: 4. Looked up from germline, CDR1 is SGHRS and CDR2 is YFSETQ. CDR3 length: 16 amino acids. The CDR3 region has the DNA TGCGCCAGCAGCTTGGAACTAGCGGGGAGGACCGGGGAGCTGTTTTTT. Its protein is CASSLELAGRTGELFF.

The chain has TRBV19 and TRBJ1-4, with 8 bases that match TRBD1. The CDR3 length is 13 residues. The V gene's germline CDR1 is LNHDA and CDR2 SQIVND (reference sequence). The V and J ends lost 5 bases and 8 bases, in that order; junction bases with no gene match: 4. The chain's CDR3 is CASSGTGREKLFF. CDR3 coding DNA: TGTGCCAGTAGTGGGACAGGAAGAGAAAAACTGTTTTTT.

The V gene is TRBV6-5, the J gene TRBJ1-1; a possible D gene is TRBD1 (6 bases). The CDR3 is 14 amino acids. The germline V gene encodes CDR1 MNHEY and CDR2 SVGAGI. V dropped 6 bases and J dropped 1 base, with 12 bases sitting between them. The CDR3 DNA sequence: TGTGCCAGCAGCAAACAGGGTTCGAACACTGAAGCTTTCTTT. This translates into CASSKQGSNTEAFF.

The chain combines TRBV11-3 with TRBJ2-1, with TRBD1 matching over 12 bases. The V gene's germline CDR1 is SGHNT and CDR2 YENEEA. The J segment lost 10 bases and the V segment lost 4 bases, leaving 11 bases of the junction unmatched. The CDR3 is 16 residues long. CDR3 nucleotides: TGTGCCAGCAGCTCCCCCCCGGGACAGGGGGCACAGGAGCAGTTCTTC. Its protein is CASSSPPGQGAQEQFF.

The chain recombines TRBV6-4 with TRBJ2-3, with 7 bases aligning to TRBD1. Germline V gives CDR1 MRHNA, CDR2 SNTAGT. This CDR3 contains 14 residues. Trimming cost V 6 bases and J 3 bases; bases outside gene matches: 6. Here the CDR3 reads CASSPQGETDTQYF. DNA of the CDR3: TGTGCCAGCAGCCCTCAGGGGGAAACAGATACGCAGTATTTT.

This clone has just a few counts. The chain carries TRBV6-2 or TRBV6-3 and TRBJ1-2; 7 bases map to TRBD1. This CDR3 has 14 amino acids. The V segment lost 2 bases and the J segment 3 bases; nucleotides outside the gene matches: 3. Germline CDR1 and CDR2: MNHEY and SVGEGT. CDR3: CASSYGTVDYGYTF. For the CDR3, the DNA is TGTGCCAGCAGTTACGGGACAGTAGACTATGGCTACACCTTC.

The CDR3 nucleotides are TGTGCCAGCAGTTCCGGGACAGGGGGCTACGAGCAGTACTTC. Its protein product is CASSSGTGGYEQYF. This rearrangement joins TRBV2 to TRBJ2-7; 11 positions match TRBD1. V lost 5 bases, J lost 3 bases, and 3 bases stayed unmatched. The CDR3 sequence is 14 residues long. The germline CDR1 and CDR2 sequences are SNHLY and FYNNEI.